Included here is one T cell receptor beta chain sequence, with context. These data originate in a study of control samples from healthy donors and cancer patients. Germline V gene sequence: CDR1 LNHDA, CDR2 SQIVND (reference sequence). The CDR3 consists of 14 residues. J was trimmed by 5 bases and V by 7 bases; bases with no gene match: 8. Profiled with immunoSEQ multiplex PCR; TCRdb holds only in-frame clones, not every one. The sample lists about 190,000 clones, approximately 91% seen once, with around 1.9% in the top ten. What was sequenced was blood. This chain links TRBV19 with TRBJ2-7; 10 bases agree with TRBD1. This clonotype was sampled from a man between 25 and 39 years old in good health. The CDR3 region is CASTPPGQGNEQYF. Here the CDR3 DNA reads TGTGCCAGTACCCCACCGGGACAGGGGAACGAGCAGTACTTC.